The 8 T cell receptor beta chains below were found in one sample sequenced in a study of Ad26.COV2.S vaccination and SARS-CoV-2 variants (dated by TCRdb to the early 2020s). The meaning of the sample's treatment or condition label: over 15 received Ad26.COV2.S at low or high dose, single or two shots; about 5 received placebo; per-sample allocation not given. For vaccine and placebo recipients, the sequenced repertoires came from samples collected on day 63 after the first injection. The library was generated by the immunoSEQ multiplex PCR assay. The immuneACCESS repertoire file appears here via TCRdb, limited to in-frame rearrangements. These files lack a portion of the clones; in checked studies, under half of the deficit traces to unresolved V genes, and the cause of the others is not known. In all, the sample holds around 400,000 clones, and about 80% of those were seen once. About 8% of the sample belongs to the ten largest clones.

Sequenced here: peripheral blood, sampled in a trial of Ad26.COV2.S vaccine versus placebo. The source of these receptors is a person between 18 and 65 years old who received the Ad26.COV2.S COVID-19 vaccine or a placebo.

The CDR3 region has the DNA TGCGCCATCAGAACGGGCAGGGGAGAGCATCAGCCCCAGCATTTT. This sequence encodes CAIRTGRGEHQPQHF. The chain employs TRBV5-1 and TRBJ1-5, with D possibly TRBD1 on 6 matching bases. The CDR3 is made up of 15 amino acids. Trimming removed 9 bases from V and 5 bases from J, with 21 bases in between. Looked up from germline, CDR1 is SGHRS and CDR2 is YFSETQ.

This chain joins TRBV5-4 and TRBJ1-2; D remains ambiguous. The CDR3 is made up of 15 amino acids. Germline-derived CDR1 and CDR2 are SGHNT and YYREEE (reference sequence). V was cut by 0 bases and J by 1 base, with 10 bases left in between. The CDR3 nucleotides are TGTGCCAGCAGCTTGGGGCCAGCCTATAACTATGGCTACACCTTC. It translates to CASSLGPAYNYGYTF.

The rearrangement links TRBV3-1 (or the pseudogene TRBV3-2) to TRBJ2-7; D not certain. This CDR3 is built from 13 residues. Germline values: CDR1 LGHDT, CDR2 YNNKEL (reference sequence). V was pared by 1 base and J by 3 bases, with 7 bases between. The DNA of the CDR3 is TGTGCCAGCAGCCAAGGTGGCGGCTACGAGCAGTACTTC. Residues: CASSQGGGYEQYF.

This clone has only one observation. The V and J genes are TRBV29-1 and TRBJ2-5; maybe TRBD2 (5 bases). This CDR3 is built from 12 residues. Germline values: CDR1 SQVTM, CDR2 ANQGSEA. Trimming shortened V by 4 bases and J by 3 bases, and 9 bases separated the two germline ends. CDR3 nucleotide sequence: TGCAGCGTTGCGAGGGTTGAAGAGACCCAGTACTTC. This codes for CSVARVEETQYF. The full variable domain, in which reference TRBV29-1 and TRBJ2-5 provide the parts outside the CDR3, is SAVISQKPSRDICQRGTSLTIQCQVDSQVTMMFWYRQQPGQSLTLIATANQGSEATYESGFVIDKFPISRPNLTFSTLTVSNMSPEDSSIYLCSVARVEETQYFGPGTRLLVL.

The chain uses TRBV5-1 and TRBJ2-5; no clear D. V lost 1 base and J 7 bases, leaving 14 bases between the germline ends. Germline V CDR1 and CDR2: SGHRS, YFSETQ. This CDR3 is built from 14 residues. CDR3 amino acids: CASSLSQTTGTQYF. In DNA form, the CDR3 reads TGCGCCAGCAGCTTGTCGCAGACCACGGGGACCCAGTACTTC.

V is TRBV12-3 or TRBV12-4 and J is TRBJ2-5; D remains unclear. The germline V and J ends were trimmed by 3 bases and 4 bases, with 9 bases remaining between them. The CDR3 sequence is 13 residues long. CDR3 DNA: TGTGCCAGCAGTTTCTATACGGGAGAGACCCAGTACTTC. Amino acids: CASSFYTGETQYF.

This chain connects TRBV9 to TRBJ1-1; 10 bases match TRBD1. The V and J ends lost 2 bases and 1 base, in that order; junction bases with no gene match: 5. Germline assignment: CDR1 SGDLS and CDR2 YYNGEE. The CDR3 contains 16 residues. The CDR3 protein is CASSVGTGVQNTEAFF. For the CDR3, the DNA is TGTGCCAGCAGCGTCGGGACAGGGGTGCAGAACACTGAAGCTTTCTTT.

The gene calls are TRBV28 and TRBJ1-1, with no clear D. The V gene's germline CDR1 is MDHEN and CDR2 SYDVKM. The CDR3 contains 13 residues. V shed 2 bases and J shed 10 bases, with 14 bases lying between them. The CDR3 reads CASSLKFFGGAFF. The DNA of the CDR3 is TGTGCCAGCAGTTTAAAGTTTTTCGGAGGAGCTTTCTTT.